This T cell receptor (beta chain) was recorded in a study of identical twins. From the 5' RACE reads, TCRdb called clonotypes with MiXCR, one entry per CDR3 protein. The profile shows fewer than 650,000 distinct CDR3 sequences, roughly 9.9% of them singletons. Trimming pared 0 bases from V and 8 bases from J, leaving 23 bases between. Germline assignment: CDR1 DFQATT and CDR2 SNEGSKA (reference sequence). The length of the CDR3 is 17 residues. This clonotype has a handful of counts. These data were also filed under a second study, of yellow fever vaccine responses in identical twins.

This TCR was recovered from a woman between 18 and 29 years old in good health. The sample consisted of PBMCs. This sequence joins TRBV20-1 and TRBJ2-1, with D maybe TRBD2 (5 bases). CDR3 in amino acids: CSARDWTPGTIVDEQFF. CDR3 DNA: TGCAGTGCTAGAGATTGGACGCCGGGAACCATTGTGGATGAGCAGTTCTTC.